This TCR beta chain was identified in a study of T cell repertoires in ileal Crohn's disease. Background on the study: The MI sample came from the proximal margin of the surgical specimen. TCRB immunosequencing input was approximately 510 nanograms of biopsy DNA per sample.

Study-wide findings and caveats: High-frequency clones were more common in sorted CD8 than CD4 cells.

Germline V CDR1 and CDR2: WSHSY, SAAADI. Trimming removed 8 bases from V and 3 bases from J, with 17 bases in between. This CDR3 region has 15 residues. In the case of this clone: What it binds is not known.

As to time point: proximal margin of the surgical specimen (macroscopically non-inflamed). Adults with ileal or ileocolonic Crohn's disease and an indication for resection were eligible. The protocol was immunoSEQ multiplex PCR, while the TCRdb copy is restricted to in-frame clones and leaves out a portion. The sample records about 7,700 clones, around 78% being singletons. The V call is TRBV10-2, the J call TRBJ2-4; D gene unclear. The clonotype originates from an adult with Crohn's disease. The material sequenced was ileal tissue. As DNA, the CDR3 is TGCGCCAGCCACCGGGCGCCCATCCACAAAAACATTCAGTACTTC. This codes for CASHRAPIHKNIQYF.